A single sample is the source of the 9 T cell receptor beta chains below, sequenced in a study of blood T cell repertoires in COVID-19. Sequencing used immunoSEQ multiplex PCR; TCRdb keeps in-frame clones, though not all of them. The sample lists over 120,000 clones, about nine tenths occurring once. The sample was PBMCs or T cells enriched from blood (not recorded which). The receptors shown here come from a man aged 50-59 years who had recovered from COVID-19.

The chain joins TRBV12-3 or TRBV12-4 to TRBJ1-1; D gene uncertain. The CDR3 consists of 13 residues. V was shortened by 6 bases and J by 1 base, with 9 bases between the two germline ends. Here the CDR3 DNA reads TGTGCCAGCAGCAGGAGGGAGAACACTGAAGCTTTCTTT. This gives the protein CASSRRENTEAFF.

The chain combines TRBV12-5 with TRBJ2-1; TRBD2 aligns across 13 bases. Trimming removed 5 bases from V and 0 bases from J; junction bases left unmatched: 7. This CDR3 comprises 18 residues. Germline V gene lookup returns CDR1 LGHNT and CDR2 FRNRAP. In DNA, the CDR3 is TGTGCTAGTGGTCCAGGACTAGCGGGAGTAGGCTCCTACAATGAGCAGTTCTTC. Translating gives CASGPGLAGVGSYNEQFF.

A single count supports this clone. The genes are TRBV7-3 and TRBJ2-3; D gene ambiguous. Trimming stripped 0 bases from V and 2 bases from J, with 12 bases between. The CDR3 is made up of 16 amino acids. Germline lookup yields CDR1 SGHTA and CDR2 FQGTGA. CDR3 amino acids: CASSLTPGPPTDTQYF. The CDR3 coding sequence is TGTGCCAGCAGCTTAACTCCAGGTCCCCCCACAGATACGCAGTATTTT.

The J gene is TRBJ2-1, the V gene TRBV28; 16 bases are shared with TRBD2. V lost 7 bases, J lost 12 bases, and 12 bases stayed unmatched. Germline V gene data show CDR1 as MDHEN and CDR2 as SYDVKM. The length of the CDR3 is 16 residues. In DNA, the CDR3 is TGTGCCAGCACCCTTCCCGGGACTAGCGGGGGGGCGTGGCAGTTCTTC. Translating gives CASTLPGTSGGAWQFF.

The CDR3, as DNA: TGTGCCAGCAGTTACACCTCGGGTTACACTGAAGCTTTCTTT. Protein: CASSYTSGYTEAFF. J is TRBJ1-1 and V is TRBV6-2 or TRBV6-3, with D unresolved. The CDR3 contains 14 residues. The V end was cut by 2 bases, the J end by 3 bases, with 10 bases between. Germline CDR1 is MNHEY and CDR2 is SVGEGT.

V is TRBV6-5 and J is TRBJ2-1, with TRBD2 identical over 13 bases. The CDR3 runs to 15 residues. V lost 6 bases to trimming and J lost 8 bases; unmatched junction nucleotides: 7. Germline V lookup: CDR1 MNHEY, CDR2 SVGAGI. The CDR3 region has the DNA TGTGCCAGCAGGACCGGGACTAGCGGGGTTGATGAGCAGTTCTTC. This translates into CASRTGTSGVDEQFF.

The gene calls are TRBV13 and TRBJ1-1, with D possibly TRBD1 on 6 matching bases. In germline, CDR1 is PRHDT, CDR2 FYEKMQ (reference sequence). Trimming cost V 4 bases and J 1 base, with 10 bases left between them. The CDR3 is 14 residues long. The CDR3 DNA reads TGTGCCAGCAGCTACAGGGCTCGGAACACTGAAGCTTTCTTT. It codes for CASSYRARNTEAFF.

The chain employs TRBV7-2 and TRBJ2-3; D might be TRBD2 (5 bases). Per the germline V gene, CDR1 is SGHTA and CDR2 is FQGNSA. Trimming shortened V by 3 bases and J by 6 bases, and 13 bases separated the two germline ends. The length of the CDR3 is 14 residues. The CDR3 loop is CASSFWLATDTQYF. The CDR3 region has the DNA TGTGCCAGCAGCTTTTGGCTAGCAACTGATACGCAGTATTTT.

The rearrangement joins TRBV3-1 (or the pseudogene TRBV3-2) to TRBJ2-2; D unresolved. The CDR3 consists of 14 residues. Trimming removed 2 bases from V and 4 bases from J, with 8 bases in between. Germline CDR1 and CDR2: LGHDT and YNNKEL (reference sequence). The CDR3 nucleotides are TGTGCCAGCAGCCAAAAAACCAGCACCGGGGAGCTGTTTTTT. Amino acids: CASSQKTSTGELFF.